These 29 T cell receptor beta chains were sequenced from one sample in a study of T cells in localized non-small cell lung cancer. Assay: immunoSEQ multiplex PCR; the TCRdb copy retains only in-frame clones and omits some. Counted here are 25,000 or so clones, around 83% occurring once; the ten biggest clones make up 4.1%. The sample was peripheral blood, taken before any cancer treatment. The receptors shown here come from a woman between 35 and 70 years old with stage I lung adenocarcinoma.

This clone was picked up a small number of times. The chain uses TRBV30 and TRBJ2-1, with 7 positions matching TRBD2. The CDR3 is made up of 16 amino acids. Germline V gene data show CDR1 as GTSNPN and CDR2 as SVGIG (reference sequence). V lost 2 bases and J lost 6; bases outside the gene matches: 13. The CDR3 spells CAWSRPLGGTSNEQFF. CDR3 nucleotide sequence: TGTGCCTGGAGTCGACCTCTCGGGGGGACCTCCAATGAGCAGTTCTTC.

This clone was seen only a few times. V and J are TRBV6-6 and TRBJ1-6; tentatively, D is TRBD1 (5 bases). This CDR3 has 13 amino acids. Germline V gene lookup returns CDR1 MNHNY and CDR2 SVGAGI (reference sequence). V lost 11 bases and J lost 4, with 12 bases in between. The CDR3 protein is CAGTGEYNSPLHF. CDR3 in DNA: TGTGCCGGTACAGGTGAATATAATTCACCCCTCCACTTT.

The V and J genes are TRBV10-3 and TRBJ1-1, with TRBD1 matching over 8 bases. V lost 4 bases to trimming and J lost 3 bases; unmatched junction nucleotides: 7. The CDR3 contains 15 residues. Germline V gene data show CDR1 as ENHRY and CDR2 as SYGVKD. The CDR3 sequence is CAISATTGAYTEAFF. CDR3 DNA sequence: TGTGCCATCAGTGCAACGACAGGGGCCTACACTGAAGCTTTCTTT.

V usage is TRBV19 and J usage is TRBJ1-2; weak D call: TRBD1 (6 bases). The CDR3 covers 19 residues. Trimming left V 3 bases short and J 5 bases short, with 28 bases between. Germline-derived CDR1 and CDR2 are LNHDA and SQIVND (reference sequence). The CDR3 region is CASSILVLLFPGTQYGYTF. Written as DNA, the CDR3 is TGTGCCAGTAGTATCCTGGTCCTACTCTTTCCCGGGACACAGTATGGCTACACCTTC. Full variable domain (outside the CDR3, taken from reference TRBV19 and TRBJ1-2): DGGITQSPKYLFRKEGQNVTLSCEQNLNHDAMYWYRQDPGQGLRLIYYSQIVNDFQKGDIAEGYSVSREKKESFPLTVTSAQKNPTAFYLCASSILVLLFPGTQYGYTFGSGTRLTVV.

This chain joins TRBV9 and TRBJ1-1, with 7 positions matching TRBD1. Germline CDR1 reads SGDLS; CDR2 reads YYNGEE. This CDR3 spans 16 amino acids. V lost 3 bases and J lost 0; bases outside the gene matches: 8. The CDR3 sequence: CASSAHPGGLNTEAFF. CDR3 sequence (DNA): TGTGCCAGCAGCGCCCATCCAGGGGGGTTGAACACTGAAGCTTTCTTT.

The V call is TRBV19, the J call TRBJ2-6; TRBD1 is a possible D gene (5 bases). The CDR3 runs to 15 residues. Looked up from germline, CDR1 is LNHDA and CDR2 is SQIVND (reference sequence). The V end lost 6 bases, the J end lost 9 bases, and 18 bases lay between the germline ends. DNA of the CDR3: TGTGCCAGTAGGAACCTAGGGGATGCCCTCAACGTCCTGACTTTC. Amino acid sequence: CASRNLGDALNVLTF.

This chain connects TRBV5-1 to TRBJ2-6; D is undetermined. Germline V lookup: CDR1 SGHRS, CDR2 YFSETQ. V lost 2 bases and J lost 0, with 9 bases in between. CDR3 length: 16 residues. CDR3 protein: CASSFLIASGANVLTF. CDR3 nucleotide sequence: TGCGCCAGCAGCTTCCTGATAGCCTCTGGGGCCAACGTCCTGACTTTC.

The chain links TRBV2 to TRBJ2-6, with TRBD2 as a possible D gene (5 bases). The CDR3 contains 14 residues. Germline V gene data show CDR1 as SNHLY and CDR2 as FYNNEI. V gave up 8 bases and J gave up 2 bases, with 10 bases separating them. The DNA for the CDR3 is TGTGCCAGCGTCACTAGGGCTGGGGCCAACGTCCTGACTTTC. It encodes CASVTRAGANVLTF.

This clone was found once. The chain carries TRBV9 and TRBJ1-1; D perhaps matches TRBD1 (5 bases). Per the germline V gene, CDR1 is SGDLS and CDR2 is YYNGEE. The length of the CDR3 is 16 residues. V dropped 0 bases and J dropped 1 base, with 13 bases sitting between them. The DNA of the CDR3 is TGTGCCAGCAGCGTAGGGGCAGGGCTGGGGAACACTGAAGCTTTCTTT. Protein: CASSVGAGLGNTEAFF.

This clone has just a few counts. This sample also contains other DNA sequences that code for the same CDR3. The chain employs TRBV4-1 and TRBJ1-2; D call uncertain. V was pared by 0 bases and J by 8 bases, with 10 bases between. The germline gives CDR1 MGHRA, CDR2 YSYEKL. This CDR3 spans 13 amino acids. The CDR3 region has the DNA TGCGCCAGCAGCCAAGAGGCAGGAGGGGGCTACACCTTC. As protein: CASSQEAGGGYTF.

Here the CDR3 reads CASSQTGFIETQYF. CDR3 sequence (DNA): TGTGCCAGCAGCCAGACAGGTTTTATAGAGACCCAGTACTTC. The V call is TRBV7-2, the J call TRBJ2-5; TRBD1 might be the D (6 bases). CDR1 and CDR2 from the germline V gene are SGHTA and FQGNSA. V was trimmed by 5 bases and J by 4 bases, leaving 14 bases between them. The CDR3 is made up of 14 amino acids.

CDR3 residues: CASSLTGTGMYGYTF. The CDR3 nucleotides read TGTGCCAGCAGCTTAACCGGGACAGGGATGTATGGCTACACCTTC. The rearrangement uses TRBV11-3 and TRBJ1-2; 9 bases match TRBD1. Germline assignment: CDR1 SGHNT and CDR2 YENEEA. Trimming removed 2 bases from V and 5 bases from J; junction bases left unmatched: 6. The CDR3 has 15 amino acids.

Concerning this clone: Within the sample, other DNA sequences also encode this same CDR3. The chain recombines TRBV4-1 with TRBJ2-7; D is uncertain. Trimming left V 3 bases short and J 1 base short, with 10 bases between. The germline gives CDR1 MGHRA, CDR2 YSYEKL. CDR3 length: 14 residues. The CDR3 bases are TGCGCCAGCAGCCAGCGCGGCAGGTCCTACGAGCAGTACTTC. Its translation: CASSQRGRSYEQYF.

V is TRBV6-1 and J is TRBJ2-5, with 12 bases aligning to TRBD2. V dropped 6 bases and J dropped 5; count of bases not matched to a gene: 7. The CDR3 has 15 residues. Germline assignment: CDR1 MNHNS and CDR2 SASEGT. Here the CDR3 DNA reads TGTGCCAGCAGCACTAGCGGGGGGATTGGCGAGACCCAGTACTTC. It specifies CASSTSGGIGETQYF.

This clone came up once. The CDR3 DNA follows: TGCAGCGCTAGCGGGGGGGGGTACAATGAGCAGTTCTTC. This sequence encodes CSASGGGYNEQFF. The chain is built from TRBV29-1 and TRBJ2-1; 12 bases agree with TRBD2. J lost 4 bases, V lost 7 bases, and 2 bases had no gene match. The CDR3 has 13 residues. Germline assignment: CDR1 SQVTM and CDR2 ANQGSEA.

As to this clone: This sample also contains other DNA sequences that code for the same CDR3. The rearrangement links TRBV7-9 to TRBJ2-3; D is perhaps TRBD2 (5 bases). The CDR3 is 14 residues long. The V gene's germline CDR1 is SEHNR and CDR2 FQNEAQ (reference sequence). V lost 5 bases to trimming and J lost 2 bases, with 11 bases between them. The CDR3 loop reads CASSRSGNTDTQYF. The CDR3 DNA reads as TGTGCCAGCAGCCGCAGCGGTAACACAGATACGCAGTATTTT. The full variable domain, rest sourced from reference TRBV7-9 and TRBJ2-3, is DTGVSQNPRHKITKRGQNVTFRCDPISEHNRLYWYRQTLGQGPEFLTYFQNEAQLEKSRLLSDRFSAERPKGSFSTLEIQRTEQGDSAMYLCASSRSGNTDTQYFGPGTRLTVL.

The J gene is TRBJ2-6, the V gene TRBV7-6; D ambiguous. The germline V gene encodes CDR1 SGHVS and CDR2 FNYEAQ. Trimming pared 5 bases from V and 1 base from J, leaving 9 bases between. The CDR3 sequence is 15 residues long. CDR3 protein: CASSPGVSGANVLTF. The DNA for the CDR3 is TGTGCCAGCAGCCCCGGAGTTTCTGGGGCCAACGTCCTGACTTTC. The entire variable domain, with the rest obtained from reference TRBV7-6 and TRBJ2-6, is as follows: GAGVSQSPRYKVTKRGQDVALRCDPISGHVSLYWYRQALGQGPEFLTYFNYEAQQDKSGLPNDRFSAERPEGSISTLTIQRTEQRDSAMYRCASSPGVSGANVLTFGAGSRLTVL.

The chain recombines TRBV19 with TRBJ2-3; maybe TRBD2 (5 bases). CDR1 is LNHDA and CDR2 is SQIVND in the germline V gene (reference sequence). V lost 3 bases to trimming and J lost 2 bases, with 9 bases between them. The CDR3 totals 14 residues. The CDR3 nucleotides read TGTGCCAGTAGTATTGACTACCTCACAGATACGCAGTATTTT. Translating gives CASSIDYLTDTQYF.

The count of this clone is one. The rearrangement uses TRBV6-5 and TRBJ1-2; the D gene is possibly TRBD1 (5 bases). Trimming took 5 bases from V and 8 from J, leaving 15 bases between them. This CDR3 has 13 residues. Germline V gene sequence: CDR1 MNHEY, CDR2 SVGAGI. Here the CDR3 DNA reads TGTGCCAGCAGTGTTGGACCGGGGGGGGGCTACACCTTC. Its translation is CASSVGPGGGYTF.

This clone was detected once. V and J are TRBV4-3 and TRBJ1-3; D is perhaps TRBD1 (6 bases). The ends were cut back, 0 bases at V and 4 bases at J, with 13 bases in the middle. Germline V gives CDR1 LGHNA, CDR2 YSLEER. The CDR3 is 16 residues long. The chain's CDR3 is CASSQDPSDRGNTIYF. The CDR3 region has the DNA TGCGCCAGCAGCCAAGATCCGTCAGACAGGGGAAACACCATATATTTT.

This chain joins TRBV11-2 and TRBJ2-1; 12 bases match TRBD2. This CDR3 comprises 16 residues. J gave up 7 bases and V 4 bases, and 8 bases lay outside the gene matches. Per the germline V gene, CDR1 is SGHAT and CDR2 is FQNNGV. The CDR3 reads CASSSPLAGGTNEQFF. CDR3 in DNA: TGTGCCAGCAGCTCTCCCCTAGCGGGGGGGACTAATGAGCAGTTCTTC.

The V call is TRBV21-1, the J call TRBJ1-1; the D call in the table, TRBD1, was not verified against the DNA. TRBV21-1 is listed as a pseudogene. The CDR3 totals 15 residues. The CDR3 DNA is TGTGCCAGCAGCTCAACGGCAGGGGTGAACACTGAAGCTTTCTTT. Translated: CASSSTAGVNTEAFF.

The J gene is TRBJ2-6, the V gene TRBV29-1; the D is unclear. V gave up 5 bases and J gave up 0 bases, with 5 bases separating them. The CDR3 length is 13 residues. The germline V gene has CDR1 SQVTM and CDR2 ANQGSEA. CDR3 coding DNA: TGCAGCGTTAAGTCCTCTGGGGCCAACGTCCTGACTTTC. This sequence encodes CSVKSSGANVLTF.

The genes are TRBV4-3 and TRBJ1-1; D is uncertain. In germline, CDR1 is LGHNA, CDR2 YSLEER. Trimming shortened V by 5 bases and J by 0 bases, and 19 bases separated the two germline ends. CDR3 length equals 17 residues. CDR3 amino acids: CASSTSSPSAMNTEAFF. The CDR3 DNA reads TGCGCCAGCAGCACGAGCAGCCCTAGTGCTATGAACACTGAAGCTTTCTTT.

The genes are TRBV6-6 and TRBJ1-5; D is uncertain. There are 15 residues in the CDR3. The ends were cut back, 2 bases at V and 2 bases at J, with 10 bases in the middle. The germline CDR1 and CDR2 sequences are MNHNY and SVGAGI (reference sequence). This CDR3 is CASSYPTVGNQPQHF. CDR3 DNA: TGTGCCAGCAGTTACCCGACGGTGGGCAATCAGCCCCAGCATTTT.

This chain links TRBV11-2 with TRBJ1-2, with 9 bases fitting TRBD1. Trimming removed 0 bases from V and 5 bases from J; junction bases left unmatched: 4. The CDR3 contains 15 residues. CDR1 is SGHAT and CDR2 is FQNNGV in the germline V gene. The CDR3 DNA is TGTGCCAGCAGCTTAGAGGGGACAGGGTTATATGGCTACACCTTC. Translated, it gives CASSLEGTGLYGYTF. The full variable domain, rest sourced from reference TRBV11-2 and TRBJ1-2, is EAGVAQSPRYKIIEKRQSVAFWCNPISGHATLYWYQQILGQGPKLLIQFQNNGVVDDSQLPKDRFSAERLKGVDSTLKIQPAKLEDSAVYLCASSLEGTGLYGYTFGSGTRLTVV.

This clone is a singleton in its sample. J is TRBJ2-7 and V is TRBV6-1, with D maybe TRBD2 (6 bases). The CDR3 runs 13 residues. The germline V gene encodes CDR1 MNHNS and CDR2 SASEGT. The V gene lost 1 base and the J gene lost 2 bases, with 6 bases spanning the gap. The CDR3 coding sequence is TGTGCCAGCAGTGAAGGGGGGGCCTACGAGCAGTACTTC. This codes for CASSEGGAYEQYF.

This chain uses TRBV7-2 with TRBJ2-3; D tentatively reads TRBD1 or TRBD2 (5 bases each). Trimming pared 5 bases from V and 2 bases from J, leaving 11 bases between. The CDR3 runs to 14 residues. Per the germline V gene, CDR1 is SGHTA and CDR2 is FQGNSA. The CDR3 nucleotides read TGTGCCAGCAGCGTCGGGGCTTCCACAGATACGCAGTATTTT. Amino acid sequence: CASSVGASTDTQYF.

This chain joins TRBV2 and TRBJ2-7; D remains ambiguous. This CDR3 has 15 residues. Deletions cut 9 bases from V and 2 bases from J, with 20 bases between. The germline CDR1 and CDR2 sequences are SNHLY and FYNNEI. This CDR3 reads CASSEGHRSTYEQYF. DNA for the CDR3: TGTGCCAGTTCCGAAGGTCACAGATCCACCTACGAGCAGTACTTC.